This entry is about one T cell receptor (beta chain). Its specificity is not known. The study profiled TCR beta VDJ and CDR3 using genomic DNA as template. MiXCR, applied by TCRdb to the reads, yields one record per CDR3 protein. The sample yields over 150,000 distinct CDR3 sequences, roughly half seen once. The sample belongs to a study of CD8+CD57+ T cells in acquired aplastic anemia. Whole-study context: Mean read depth for CD4+ cells from healthy donors was around 9.9 million. Notes on the study in general: Controls and patients did not differ significantly in CD8+ Simpson's diversity. Patients and controls were found to share more than 25 CD8+ CDR3 sequences.

The germline V and J ends were trimmed by 3 bases and 8 bases, with 10 bases remaining between them. Germline CDR1 MNHEY, CDR2 SMNVEV (reference sequence). CDR3 size: 12 residues. The chain links TRBV27 to TRBJ1-1, with D possibly being TRBD1 (5 bases). This TCR came from a human donor in good health, serving as a control. Sample: sorted CD4+, CD8+, or CD8+CD57+ T cells (not recorded which) from PBMCs. CDR3 nucleotides: TGTGCCAGCAGTTTCCGGGCAGGGGAAGCTTTCTTT. The encoded protein is CASSFRAGEAFF.